Each of the 20 T cell receptor beta chains below was sequenced from the same sample in a study of cytomegalovirus exposure and HLA in healthy donors. This PCR relied on a set of 60 Vbeta primers and 13 Jbeta primers. Libraries were prepared by immunoSEQ multiplex PCR; TCRdb keeps only in-frame clonotypes and omits some of them. The sample has tens of thousands of clones; around 70% are singletons. Sequencing input: PBMCs. These receptors originate from a middle-aged woman in good health and CMV-seropositive.

The chain is built from TRBV10-3 and TRBJ2-3; TRBD2 is a possible D gene (5 bases). The ends were cut back, 5 bases at V and 3 bases at J, with 12 bases in the middle. Germline CDR1 reads ENHRY; CDR2 reads SYGVKD. The CDR3 consists of 14 residues. The CDR3 sequence: CAISRGVGTDTQYF. The DNA of the CDR3 is TGTGCCATCAGTCGGGGAGTGGGGACAGATACGCAGTATTTT.

The CDR3 is CASSLGQGGTDTQYF. DNA of the CDR3: TGCGCCAGCAGCTTGGGACAGGGGGGGACAGATACGCAGTATTTT. V is TRBV5-1 and J is TRBJ2-3, with 9 nucleotides matching TRBD1. CDR1 is SGHRS and CDR2 is YFSETQ in the germline V gene. CDR3 length: 15 amino acids. V shed 0 bases and J 3 bases; nucleotides not matched to a gene: 2.

As regards this clone: The junction does not match germline at one end; this may be a read error. The chain is built from TRBV6-5 and TRBJ1-2, with TRBD1 matching 12 bases. This CDR3 has 15 amino acids. Germline V gene sequence: CDR1 MNHEY, CDR2 SVGAGI. CDR3 region: CASSYGTGGSYGYPF. Written as DNA, the CDR3 is TGTGCCAGCAGTTACGGGACAGGGGGCAGCTATGGCTACCCCTTC.

This chain links TRBV7-8 with TRBJ2-7; D not certain. V shed 1 base and J shed 0 bases, with 13 bases lying between them. The CDR3 has 16 residues. Germline V lookup: CDR1 SGHVS, CDR2 FQNEAQ. The CDR3 sequence is CASSLGPARSSYEQYF. CDR3 DNA: TGTGCCAGCAGCTTAGGACCAGCGAGAAGCTCCTACGAGCAGTACTTC. Full variable domain (rest looked up from reference TRBV7-8 and TRBJ2-7): GAGVSQSPRYKVAKRGQDVALRCDPISGHVSLFWYQQALGQGPEFLTYFQNEAQLDKSGLPSDRFFAERPEGSVSTLKIQRTQQEDSAVYLCASSLGPARSSYEQYFGPGTRLTVT.

CDR3: CASRRGERGGSYNEQFF. DNA for the CDR3: TGTGCCAGCAGACGGGGGGAGCGGGGGGGCTCCTACAATGAGCAGTTCTTC. This sequence joins TRBV7-2 and TRBJ2-1; the match to TRBD2 covers 10 bases. V lost 6 bases to trimming and J lost 0 bases; unmatched junction nucleotides: 8. The CDR3 consists of 17 residues. Germline assignment: CDR1 SGHTA and CDR2 FQGNSA.

The rearrangement uses TRBV27 and TRBJ1-2; 9 positions agree with TRBD1. The germline gives CDR1 MNHEY, CDR2 SMNVEV (reference sequence). The CDR3 is 15 residues long. The ends lost 2 bases at V and 4 bases at J; junction bases unmatched: 5. The CDR3 protein is CASSLKGQGSYGYTF. The DNA for the CDR3 is TGTGCCAGCAGTTTAAAGGGACAGGGAAGCTATGGCTACACCTTC.

The rearrangement joins TRBV27 to TRBJ2-3; no firm D call. The germline gives CDR1 MNHEY, CDR2 SMNVEV (reference sequence). With 0 bases removed from V and 2 bases from J, the gap between germline ends came to 12 bases. The CDR3 is made up of 16 amino acids. The CDR3 sequence: CASSLSLGDLTDTQYF. The DNA of the CDR3 is TGTGCCAGCAGTTTATCCCTCGGAGACCTCACAGATACGCAGTATTTT.

This chain uses TRBV7-8 with TRBJ1-1; 8 bases agree with TRBD1. Trimming cost V 3 bases and J 4 bases; bases outside gene matches: 7. CDR1 and CDR2 from the germline V gene are SGHVS and FQNEAQ. There are 15 residues in the CDR3. CDR3 loop: CASSFGQGGATEAFF. The CDR3 DNA sequence: TGTGCCAGCAGCTTTGGACAGGGTGGGGCCACTGAAGCTTTCTTT.

This chain joins TRBV5-1 and TRBJ2-1; D not resolved. From germline, CDR1 is SGHRS and CDR2 YFSETQ. V lost 0 bases and J 2 bases, leaving 9 bases between the germline ends. The CDR3 loop spans 15 amino acids. This CDR3 is CASSLGGITYNEQFF. The CDR3 DNA reads TGCGCCAGCAGCTTGGGAGGAATTACCTACAATGAGCAGTTCTTC.

The chain joins TRBV19 to TRBJ2-5, with 8 bases lining up with TRBD2. Germline assignment: CDR1 LNHDA and CDR2 SQIVND (reference sequence). There are 13 residues in the CDR3. After removal of 5 bases from V and 2 bases from J, the junction contained 1 base not matched to a gene. CDR3 protein: CASSPSGQETQYF. The CDR3 DNA is TGTGCCAGTAGTCCTAGCGGGCAAGAGACCCAGTACTTC.

The V call is TRBV6-5, the J call TRBJ2-2; D is possibly TRBD1 (6 bases). The CDR3 has 15 amino acids. The germline V gene encodes CDR1 MNHEY and CDR2 SVGAGI. V dropped 4 bases and J dropped 2 bases, with 11 bases sitting between them. This CDR3 is CASSSQGINTGELFF. The CDR3 DNA sequence: TGTGCCAGCAGTTCGCAGGGGATAAACACCGGGGAGCTGTTTTTT.

The sample holds one count of this clone. The chain links TRBV6-6 to TRBJ2-5, with TRBD2 matching over 13 bases. The J call may be mistaken, given a closer DNA end match to TRBJ2-7. Per the germline V gene, CDR1 is MNHNY and CDR2 is SVGAGI (reference sequence). The CDR3 sequence is 16 residues long. The CDR3 region is CASSYFATSGRDEQYF. The CDR3 nucleotides are TGTGCCAGCAGTTACTTTGCAACTAGCGGGAGGGACGAGCAGTACTTC.

CDR3 sequence: CASTSLSDTIYF. CDR3 DNA: TGTGCCAGTACCTCTCTTTCGGACACCATATATTTT. V and J are TRBV19 and TRBJ1-3, with no clear D. The CDR3 sequence is 12 residues long. Germline CDR1 is LNHDA and CDR2 is SQIVND (reference sequence). Deletions cut 7 bases from V and 8 bases from J, with 12 bases between.

The gene calls are TRBV30 and TRBJ2-5; 7 positions match TRBD2. The length of the CDR3 is 15 residues. Germline V lookup: CDR1 GTSNPN, CDR2 SVGIG (reference sequence). J gave up 1 base and V 5 bases, and 10 bases lay outside the gene matches. The CDR3 nucleotides read TGTGCCTGGGGCTCGGGCGGGGGACCCCAAGAGACCCAGTACTTC. Amino acid sequence: CAWGSGGGPQETQYF. Looking up the rest from reference TRBV30 and TRBJ2-5 gives the full variable domain: SQTIHQWPATLVQPVGSPLSLECTVEGTSNPNLYWYRQAAGRGLQLLFYSVGIGQISSEVPQNLSASRPQDRQFILSSKKLLLSDSGFYLCAWGSGGGPQETQYFGPGTRLLVL.

V gene TRBV7-8 combines with J gene TRBJ2-1, with TRBD2 identical over 8 bases. CDR1 SGHVS and CDR2 FQNEAQ come from the germline V gene. V was pared by 8 bases and J by 9 bases, with 12 bases of the junction left unmatched. The CDR3 length is 14 residues. In DNA form, the CDR3 reads TGTGCCAGCGGGTCGGGACTAGGGGTGAGTGAGCAGTTCTTC. It codes for CASGSGLGVSEQFF.

This clone was seen a single time. The chain combines TRBV6-5 with TRBJ2-2; maybe TRBD1 (6 bases). Per the germline V gene, CDR1 is MNHEY and CDR2 is SVGAGI. The CDR3 runs 14 residues. Deletions cut 4 bases from V and 1 base from J, with 7 bases between. The CDR3 DNA follows: TGTGCCAGCAGTTCGGGACAGAACACCGGGGAGCTGTTTTTT. Amino acids: CASSSGQNTGELFF.

The V gene is TRBV2, the J gene TRBJ1-1; D is uncertain. CDR1 is SNHLY and CDR2 is FYNNEI in the germline V gene. CDR3 size: 10 residues. The V gene lost 2 bases and the J gene lost 11 bases, with 6 bases spanning the gap. The CDR3 here is CASSEFAAFF. Written as DNA, the CDR3 is TGTGCCAGCAGTGAATTCGCGGCTTTCTTT. The whole variable domain, filled in from reference TRBV2 and TRBJ1-1, reads EPEVTQTPSHQVTQMGQEVILRCVPISNHLYFYWYRQILGQKVEFLVSFYNNEISEKSEIFDDQFSVERPDGSNFTLKIRSTKLEDSAMYFCASSEFAAFFGQGTRLTVV.

The rearrangement uses TRBV10-3 and TRBJ1-2; 7 bases align to TRBD1. Germline trimming cut 7 bases from V and 7 bases from J; bases unmatched to any gene: 12. CDR1 is ENHRY, CDR2 SYGVKD, per germline. This CDR3 is 14 amino acids long. The CDR3 loop reads CAIKRDSNFGGYTF. In DNA, the CDR3 is TGTGCCATCAAACGGGACAGTAATTTTGGTGGCTACACCTTC.

This clone has just one count. The chain has TRBV19 and TRBJ2-7; weak D call: TRBD1 (5 bases). Germline assignment: CDR1 LNHDA and CDR2 SQIVND (reference sequence). Deletions cut 5 bases from V and 3 bases from J, with 11 bases between. CDR3 length: 13 residues. The CDR3 protein is CASSLQVDYEQYF. The CDR3 nucleotides are TGTGCCAGTAGTTTACAGGTTGACTACGAGCAGTACTTC.

The chain has TRBV6-5 and TRBJ2-1; 8 nucleotides match TRBD2. J was trimmed by 3 bases and V by 5 bases; bases with no gene match: 6. Germline V gene lookup returns CDR1 MNHEY and CDR2 SVGAGI. CDR3 length: 15 amino acids. The CDR3 here is CASSPPGTSYNEQFF. In DNA, the CDR3 is TGTGCCAGCAGTCCCCCCGGGACTAGCTACAATGAGCAGTTCTTC.